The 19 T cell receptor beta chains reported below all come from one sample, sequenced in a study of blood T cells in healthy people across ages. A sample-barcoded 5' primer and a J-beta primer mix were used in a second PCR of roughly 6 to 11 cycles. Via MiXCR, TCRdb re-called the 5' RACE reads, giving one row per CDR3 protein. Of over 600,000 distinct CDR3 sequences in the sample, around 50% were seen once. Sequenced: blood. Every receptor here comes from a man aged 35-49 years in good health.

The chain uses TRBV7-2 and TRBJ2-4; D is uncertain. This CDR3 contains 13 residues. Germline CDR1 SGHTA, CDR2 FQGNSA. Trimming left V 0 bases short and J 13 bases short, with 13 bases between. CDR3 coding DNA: TGTGCCAGCAGCTTAGCAGGGCTTCGGGCCCAGTACTTC. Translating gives CASSLAGLRAQYF. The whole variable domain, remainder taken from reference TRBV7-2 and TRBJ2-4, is GAGVSQSPSNKVTEKGKDVELRCDPISGHTALYWYRQSLGQGLEFLIYFQGNSAPDKSGLPSDRFSAERTGGSVSTLTIQRTQQEDSAVYLCASSLAGLRAQYFGAGTRLSVL.

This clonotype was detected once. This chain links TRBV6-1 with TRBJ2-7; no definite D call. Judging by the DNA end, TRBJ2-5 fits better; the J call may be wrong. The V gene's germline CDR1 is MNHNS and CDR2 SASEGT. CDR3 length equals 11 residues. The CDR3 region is CASTAEETQYF. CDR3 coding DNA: TGTGCCAGCACCGCTGAAGAGACCCAGTACTTC.

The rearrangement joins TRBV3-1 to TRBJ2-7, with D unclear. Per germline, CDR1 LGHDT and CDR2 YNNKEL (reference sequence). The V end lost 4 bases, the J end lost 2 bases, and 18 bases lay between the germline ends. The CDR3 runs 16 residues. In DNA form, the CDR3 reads TGTGCCAGCAGCCCCTGTTTATCTTGGAGAACCTACGAGCAGTACTTC. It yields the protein CASSPCLSWRTYEQYF.

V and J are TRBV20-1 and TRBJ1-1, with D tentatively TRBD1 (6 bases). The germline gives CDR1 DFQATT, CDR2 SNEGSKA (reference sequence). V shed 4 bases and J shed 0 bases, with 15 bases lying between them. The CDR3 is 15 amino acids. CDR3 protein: CSATGRGAMNTEAFF. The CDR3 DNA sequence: TGCAGTGCTACCGGTCGGGGGGCAATGAACACTGAAGCTTTCTTT.

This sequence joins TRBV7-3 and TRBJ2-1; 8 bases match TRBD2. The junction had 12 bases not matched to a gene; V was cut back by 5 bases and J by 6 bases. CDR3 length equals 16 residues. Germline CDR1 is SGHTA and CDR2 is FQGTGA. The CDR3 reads CASSPEGTRLSNEQFF. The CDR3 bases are TGTGCCAGCAGCCCGGAGGGGACTAGACTGAGCAATGAGCAGTTCTTC.

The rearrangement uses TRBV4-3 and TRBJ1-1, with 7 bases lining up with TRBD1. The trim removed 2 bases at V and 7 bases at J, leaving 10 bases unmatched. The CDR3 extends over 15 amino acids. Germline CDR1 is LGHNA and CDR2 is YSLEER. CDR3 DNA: TGCGCCAGCAGCCAAACAGGGGCCGCCGGGGGTGAAGCTTTCTTT. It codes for CASSQTGAAGGEAFF.

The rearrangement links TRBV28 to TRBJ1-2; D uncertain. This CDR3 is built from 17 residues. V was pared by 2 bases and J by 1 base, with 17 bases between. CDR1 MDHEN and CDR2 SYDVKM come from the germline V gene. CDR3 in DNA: TGTGCCAGCAGTTTAGGGCTTCGGCCAGGCCTTAACTATGGCTACACCTTC. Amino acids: CASSLGLRPGLNYGYTF.

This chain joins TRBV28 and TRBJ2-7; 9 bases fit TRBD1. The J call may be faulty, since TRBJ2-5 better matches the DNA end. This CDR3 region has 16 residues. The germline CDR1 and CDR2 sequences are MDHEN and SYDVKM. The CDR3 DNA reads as TGTGCCAGCAGCATTCCGCCGGGACAGGGTAAAGAGACCCAGTACTTC. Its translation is CASSIPPGQGKETQYF.

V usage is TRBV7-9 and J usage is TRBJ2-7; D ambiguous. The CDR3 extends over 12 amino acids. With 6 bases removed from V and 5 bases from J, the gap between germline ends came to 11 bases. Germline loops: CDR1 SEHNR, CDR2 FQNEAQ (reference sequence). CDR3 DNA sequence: TGTGCCAGCAGAAGCCTTGAGAACGAGCAGTACTTC. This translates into CASRSLENEQYF. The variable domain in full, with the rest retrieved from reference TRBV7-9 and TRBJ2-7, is DTGVSQNPRHKITKRGQNVTFRCDPISEHNRLYWYRQTLGQGPEFLTYFQNEAQLEKSRLLSDRFSAERPKGSFSTLEIQRTEQGDSAMYLCASRSLENEQYFGPGTRLTVT.

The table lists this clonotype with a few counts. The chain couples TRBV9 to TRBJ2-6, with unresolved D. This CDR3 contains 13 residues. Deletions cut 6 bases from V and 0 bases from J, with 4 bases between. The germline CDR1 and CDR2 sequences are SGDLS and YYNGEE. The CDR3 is CASTDSGANVLTF. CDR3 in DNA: TGTGCCAGCACCGACTCTGGGGCCAACGTCCTGACTTTC.

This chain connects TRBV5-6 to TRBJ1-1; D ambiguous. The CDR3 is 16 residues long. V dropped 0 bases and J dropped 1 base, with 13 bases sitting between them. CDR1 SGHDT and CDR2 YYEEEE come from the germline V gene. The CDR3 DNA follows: TGTGCCAGCAGCTTGGCCTCTGTGGAGAAGAACACTGAAGCTTTCTTT. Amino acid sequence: CASSLASVEKNTEAFF.

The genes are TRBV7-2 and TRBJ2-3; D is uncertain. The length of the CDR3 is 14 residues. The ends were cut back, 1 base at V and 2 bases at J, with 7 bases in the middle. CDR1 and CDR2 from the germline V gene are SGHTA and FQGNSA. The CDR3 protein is CASSLEQFTDTQYF. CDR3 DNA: TGTGCCAGCAGCTTAGAACAGTTCACAGATACGCAGTATTTT.

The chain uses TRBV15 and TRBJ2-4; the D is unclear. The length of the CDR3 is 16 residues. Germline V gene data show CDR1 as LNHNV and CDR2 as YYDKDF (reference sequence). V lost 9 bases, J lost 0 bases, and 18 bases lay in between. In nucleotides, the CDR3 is TGTGCCACATCCCCAGCAAGCACCTTAGCCAAAAACATTCAGTACTTC. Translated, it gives CATSPASTLAKNIQYF.

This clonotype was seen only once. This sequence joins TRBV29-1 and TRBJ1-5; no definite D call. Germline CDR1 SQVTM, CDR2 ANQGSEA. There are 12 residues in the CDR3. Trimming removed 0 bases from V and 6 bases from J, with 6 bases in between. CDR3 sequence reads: CSVEDGIQPQHF. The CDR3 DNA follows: TGCAGCGTTGAAGATGGGATTCAGCCCCAGCATTTT.

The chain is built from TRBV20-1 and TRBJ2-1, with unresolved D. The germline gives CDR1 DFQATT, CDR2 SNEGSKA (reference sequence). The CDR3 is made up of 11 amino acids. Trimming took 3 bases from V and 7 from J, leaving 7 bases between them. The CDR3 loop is CSASETNEQFF. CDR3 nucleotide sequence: TGCAGTGCTAGTGAGACGAATGAGCAGTTCTTC.

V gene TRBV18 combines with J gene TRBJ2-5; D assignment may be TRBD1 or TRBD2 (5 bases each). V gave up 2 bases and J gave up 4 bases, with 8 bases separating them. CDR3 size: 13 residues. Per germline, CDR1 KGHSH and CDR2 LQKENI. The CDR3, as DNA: TGTGCCAGCTCACCAATTGGGGGAGAGACCCAGTACTTC. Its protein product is CASSPIGGETQYF.

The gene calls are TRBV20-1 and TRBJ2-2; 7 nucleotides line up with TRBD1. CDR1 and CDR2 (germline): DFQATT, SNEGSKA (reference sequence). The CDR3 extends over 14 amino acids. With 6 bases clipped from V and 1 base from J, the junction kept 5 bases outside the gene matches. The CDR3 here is CSAGRQGNTGELFF. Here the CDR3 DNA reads TGCAGTGCCGGACGACAGGGGAACACCGGGGAGCTGTTTTTT.

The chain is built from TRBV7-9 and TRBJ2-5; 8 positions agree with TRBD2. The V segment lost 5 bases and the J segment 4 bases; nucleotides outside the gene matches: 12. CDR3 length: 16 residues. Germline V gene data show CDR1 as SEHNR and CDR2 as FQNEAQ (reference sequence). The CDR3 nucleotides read TGTGCCAGCAGCAGTTCCGGGACTAGGGGAGGAGAGACCCAGTACTTC. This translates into CASSSSGTRGGETQYF.

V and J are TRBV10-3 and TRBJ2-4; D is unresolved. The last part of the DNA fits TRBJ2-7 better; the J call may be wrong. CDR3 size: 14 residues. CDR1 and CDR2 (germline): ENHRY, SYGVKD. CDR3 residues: CAISDVDRYCEQYF. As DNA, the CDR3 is TGTGCCATCAGTGACGTGGACCGGTACTGCGAGCAGTACTTC.